The 14 T cell receptor beta chains in this list originate from one sample, sequenced in a study of T-cell memory formation after mild COVID-19. TCRdb passed the 5' RACE reads through MiXCR, listing each CDR3 protein once. The sample has around 250,000 distinct CDR3 sequences, 15% seen once; the top ten hold 2.1%. Source material: PBMCs or a T cell subset sorted from them (not recorded which). All receptors come from an adult woman who had mild COVID-19 (a few samples of this study predate the infection). Cell type and time point are not known.

In its sample, this clonotype was seen a few times. This chain uses TRBV29-1 with TRBJ1-4; D is possibly TRBD1 (5 bases). The V end lost 6 bases, the J end lost 4 bases, and 12 bases lay between the germline ends. This CDR3 contains 13 residues. CDR1 is SQVTM, CDR2 ANQGSEA, per germline. Here the CDR3 reads CSVRWGSNEKLFF. DNA for the CDR3: TGCAGCGTCCGCTGGGGCAGTAATGAAAAACTGTTTTTT. Full variable domain (rest looked up from reference TRBV29-1 and TRBJ1-4): SAVISQKPSRDICQRGTSLTIQCQVDSQVTMMFWYRQQPGQSLTLIATANQGSEATYESGFVIDKFPISRPNLTFSTLTVSNMSPEDSSIYLCSVRWGSNEKLFFGSGTQLSVL.

The rearrangement uses TRBV11-1 and TRBJ2-7, with a possible D match to TRBD2 (5 bases). Germline V gene sequence: CDR1 SGHAT, CDR2 FQDESV (reference sequence). The ends were cut back, 5 bases at V and 5 bases at J, with 19 bases in the middle. The CDR3 spans 15 residues. This chain's CDR3 is CASSPSARGADEQYF. CDR3 nucleotides: TGTGCCAGCAGCCCCTCCGCGAGAGGAGCGGACGAGCAGTACTTC.

The chain combines TRBV6-4 with TRBJ1-5, with no clear D. Germline CDR1 reads MRHNA; CDR2 reads SNTAGT. The V end lost 2 bases, the J end lost 3 bases, and 5 bases lay between the germline ends. This CDR3 has 13 residues. In DNA, the CDR3 is TGTGCCAGCAGTGACACATTCAATCAGCCCCAGCATTTT. Translating gives CASSDTFNQPQHF.

This clonotype was seen a few times. The J gene is TRBJ1-1, the V gene TRBV7-9; D gene unclear. The CDR3 spans 13 residues. Per germline, CDR1 SEHNR and CDR2 FQNEAQ (reference sequence). Trimming stripped 2 bases from V and 5 bases from J, with 9 bases between. The CDR3 protein is CASSLKSGTEAFF. CDR3 in DNA: TGTGCCAGCAGCTTAAAAAGTGGAACTGAAGCTTTCTTT.

This clonotype occurred a few times. The chain joins TRBV7-2 to TRBJ2-7; no reliable D call. Germline CDR1 reads SGHTA; CDR2 reads FQGNSA. Trimming removed 5 bases at V and 5 bases at J, with 13 bases between. CDR3 length equals 13 residues. The CDR3 sequence is CASSRFVLDEQYF. CDR3 DNA: TGTGCCAGCAGCCGATTTGTTTTGGACGAGCAGTACTTC.

This chain connects TRBV15 to TRBJ1-2; 8 bases agree with TRBD1. The length of the CDR3 is 14 residues. V shed 4 bases, J shed 4 bases, and the junction held 5 bases outside the gene matches. Germline lookup yields CDR1 LNHNV and CDR2 YYDKDF (reference sequence). CDR3 residues: CATSIRQGPYGYTF. The CDR3 DNA sequence: TGTGCCACCAGCATACGACAGGGGCCCTATGGCTACACCTTC.

This chain links TRBV7-8 with TRBJ1-1, with D maybe TRBD1 (6 bases). V lost 2 bases to trimming and J lost 1 base, with 14 bases between them. CDR3 length equals 16 residues. The germline CDR1 and CDR2 sequences are SGHVS and FQNEAQ. The CDR3, as DNA: TGTGCCAGCAGCTTACGGGCGGGGGCGGCGAACACTGAAGCTTTCTTT. Translation gives CASSLRAGAANTEAFF.

Many counts were recorded for this clonotype. The CDR3 DNA is TGCAGTGCTCCCTTACGGGGGGGGACTGAAGCTTTCTTT. This translates into CSAPLRGGTEAFF. The rearrangement links TRBV20-1 to TRBJ1-1; D possibly corresponds to TRBD1 (5 bases). The CDR3 is made up of 13 amino acids. V was clipped by 5 bases and J by 5 bases, with 15 bases between them. Germline assignment: CDR1 DFQATT and CDR2 SNEGSKA (reference sequence).

This clonotype was counted a few times. The V and J genes are TRBV12-3 or TRBV12-4 and TRBJ2-5; no reliable D call. The CDR3 consists of 13 residues. The V and J ends lost 3 bases and 5 bases respectively, with 10 bases between them. CDR3: CASSLRFGETQYF. CDR3 coding DNA: TGTGCCAGCAGTTTGAGATTCGGGGAGACCCAGTACTTC.

This clonotype came up many times. V is TRBV5-1 and J is TRBJ2-3; D remains unclear. The V gene's germline CDR1 is SGHRS and CDR2 YFSETQ. This CDR3 has 17 residues. The V gene lost 0 bases and the J gene lost 0 bases, with 14 bases spanning the gap. CDR3 loop: CASSLASGLTSTDTQYF. In DNA form, the CDR3 reads TGCGCCAGCAGCTTGGCTTCGGGTCTGACTAGCACAGATACGCAGTATTTT.

The CDR3 bases are TGTGCCAGCAGCCGTAGCGGGGGGGTAGCCCTGTCGGGGACCCAGTACTTC. Translated: CASSRSGGVALSGTQYF. This chain uses TRBV7-2 with TRBJ2-5, with TRBD2 matching over 11 bases. V was pared by 5 bases and J by 7 bases, with 15 bases of the junction left unmatched. The CDR3 covers 17 residues. The germline V gene has CDR1 SGHTA and CDR2 FQGNSA.

The chain employs TRBV6-1 and TRBJ1-6; possible D gene TRBD1, 5 bases. Germline V gene data show CDR1 as MNHNS and CDR2 as SASEGT. CDR3 size: 18 residues. Trimming took off 2 bases at V and 7 bases at J, with 21 bases between the two ends. CDR3 coding DNA: TGTGCCAGCAGTGAAAGTTTTGCGGCAGGGATGAAGAATTCACCCCTCCACTTT. This codes for CASSESFAAGMKNSPLHF.

The chain couples TRBV7-2 to TRBJ2-3; D is undetermined. The CDR3 spans 16 residues. Germline V lookup: CDR1 SGHTA, CDR2 FQGNSA. V lost 7 bases, J lost 0 bases, and 17 bases lay in between. CDR3 amino acids: CASTQPWSASTDTQYF. CDR3 nucleotides: TGTGCCAGCACCCAGCCGTGGAGCGCCAGCACAGATACGCAGTATTTT.

The chain carries TRBV6-5 and TRBJ2-1, with a tentative D call TRBD2 (7 bases). The CDR3 covers 15 residues. Trimming cost V 7 bases and J 7 bases, with 20 bases left between them. The germline V gene encodes CDR1 MNHEY and CDR2 SVGAGI. CDR3 nucleotides: TGTGCCAGCATCAAAGGGAGGGGGGGCCGGAATGAGCAGTTCTTC. It is translated as CASIKGRGGRNEQFF.